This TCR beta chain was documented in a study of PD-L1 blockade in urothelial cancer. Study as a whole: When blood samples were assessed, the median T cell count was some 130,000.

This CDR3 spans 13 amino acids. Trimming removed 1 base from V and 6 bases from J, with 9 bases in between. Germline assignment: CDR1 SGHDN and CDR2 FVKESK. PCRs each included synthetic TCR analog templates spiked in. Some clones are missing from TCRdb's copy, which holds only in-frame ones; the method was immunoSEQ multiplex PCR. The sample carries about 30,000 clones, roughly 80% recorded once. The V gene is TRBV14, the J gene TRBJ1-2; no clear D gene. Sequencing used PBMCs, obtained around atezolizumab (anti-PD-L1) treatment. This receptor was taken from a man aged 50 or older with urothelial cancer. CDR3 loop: CASSQVRADGYTF. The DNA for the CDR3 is TGTGCCAGCAGCCAAGTGAGGGCAGATGGCTACACCTTC.